These 11 T cell receptor beta chains came from one sample sequenced in a study of spatial heterogeneity in lung cancer. Time point meaning: blood at routine non-recurrence follow-up after resection. Sequencing covered unsorted whole RNA taken from tumor, nontumor lung or frozen PBMC. TCRdb re-analysed the 5' RACE reads in MiXCR, keeping a single row per CDR3 protein. The table lists around 110,000 distinct CDR3 sequences, more than 9% of them singletons. The sequenced sample was PBMCs, obtained at follow-up. These receptors all stem from a male donor with early-stage non-small cell lung cancer.

The chain carries TRBV3-1 and TRBJ2-7; D gene unclear. Germline V gene sequence: CDR1 LGHDT, CDR2 YNNKEL (reference sequence). V shed 6 bases and J shed 4 bases, with 13 bases lying between them. This CDR3 comprises 13 residues. CDR3 protein: CASSSRSVYEQYF. For the CDR3, the DNA is TGTGCCAGCAGTTCCAGGAGCGTTTACGAGCAGTACTTC.

There are a few counts of this clonotype. The chain links TRBV6-5 to TRBJ2-2; D remains ambiguous. From germline, CDR1 is MNHEY and CDR2 SVGAGI. The CDR3 spans 13 residues. Trimming stripped 4 bases from V and 8 bases from J, with 11 bases between. The CDR3 reads CASSFYINGELFF. The CDR3 nucleotides are TGTGCCAGCAGTTTCTACATCAATGGGGAGCTGTTTTTT.

This clonotype was seen many times. This chain joins TRBV29-1 and TRBJ2-7, with TRBD1 matching 9 bases. J lost 4 bases, V lost 3 bases, and 4 bases had no gene match. Germline CDR1 reads SQVTM; CDR2 reads ANQGSEA. The CDR3 length is 13 residues. CDR3 amino acids: CSVETGGFYEQYF. CDR3 DNA sequence: TGCAGCGTTGAGACAGGGGGTTTTTACGAGCAGTACTTC.

Only a few counts were recorded for this clonotype. The chain uses TRBV12-3 or TRBV12-4 and TRBJ1-5; the D gene is possibly TRBD1 (6 bases). V was trimmed by 6 bases and J by 6 bases, leaving 18 bases between them. This CDR3 has 15 amino acids. CDR3 in amino acids: CASRSTGMMRQPQHF. CDR3 DNA: TGTGCCAGCAGGTCTACAGGGATGATGCGTCAGCCCCAGCATTTT.

This clonotype was recorded many times. The V and J genes are TRBV6-2 or TRBV6-3 and TRBJ2-7; D may be TRBD2 (7 bases). Deletions cut 7 bases from V and 8 bases from J, with 18 bases between. Per germline, CDR1 MNHEY and CDR2 SVGEGT. This CDR3 has 13 residues. This chain's CDR3 is CASTPGGGTKQYF. CDR3 DNA sequence: TGTGCCAGCACCCCGGGGGGCGGTACCAAGCAGTACTTC.

This clonotype was seen ten or more times. The gene calls are TRBV27 and TRBJ1-2; 8 bases map to TRBD1. The ends lost 8 bases at V and 4 bases at J; junction bases unmatched: 9. This CDR3 region has 14 residues. Germline V gene sequence: CDR1 MNHEY, CDR2 SMNVEV (reference sequence). This CDR3 is CASGLKGQGYGYTF. The CDR3 nucleotides are TGTGCCAGCGGTCTTAAAGGACAGGGCTATGGCTACACCTTC.

Many counts were recorded for this clonotype. The chain is built from TRBV5-1 and TRBJ2-1; 9 bases line up with TRBD1. The germline V gene has CDR1 SGHRS and CDR2 YFSETQ. V lost 0 bases to trimming and J lost 9 bases; unmatched junction nucleotides: 4. This CDR3 is built from 14 residues. CDR3 in DNA: TGCGCCAGCAGCTTGGGGACAGGGGCGATTGAGCAGTTCTTC. This translates into CASSLGTGAIEQFF.

A few counts support this clonotype. Here the CDR3 DNA reads TGTGCCAGCAGCTCCTCGGGACTAGCTTACAATGAGCAGTTCTTC. This translates into CASSSSGLAYNEQFF. The chain uses TRBV7-2 and TRBJ2-1, with TRBD2 matching 9 bases. V gave up 4 bases and J gave up 4 bases; unmatched junction bases: 5. The germline V gene has CDR1 SGHTA and CDR2 FQGNSA. This CDR3 has 15 residues.

The chain's CDR3 is CASRMGERSYNEQFF. The CDR3 nucleotides read TGTGCCAGCAGGATGGGGGAACGCTCCTACAATGAGCAGTTCTTC. The chain is built from TRBV4-2 and TRBJ2-1; D tentatively fits TRBD1 or TRBD2 (5 bases each). This CDR3 comprises 15 residues. V lost 6 bases and J lost 0, with 12 bases in between. Germline V gene sequence: CDR1 LGHNA, CDR2 YNFKEQ.

In this sample, this clonotype turned up a few times. V and J are TRBV5-1 and TRBJ2-5; 7 positions match TRBD1. V gave up 3 bases and J gave up 2 bases; unmatched junction bases: 4. CDR1 and CDR2 (germline): SGHRS, YFSETQ. The CDR3 is made up of 14 amino acids. The CDR3 reads CASSSGQPQETQYF. The CDR3 coding sequence is TGCGCCAGCAGCTCGGGACAGCCACAAGAGACCCAGTACTTC.

This clonotype has a handful of counts. CDR3 in DNA: TGTGCCAGCTCACCACAACAGGGCGGCTACACCTTC. Its translation is CASSPQQGGYTF. The J gene is TRBJ1-2, the V gene TRBV18; the D gene is possibly TRBD1 (6 bases). This CDR3 comprises 12 residues. Germline V gene lookup returns CDR1 KGHSH and CDR2 LQKENI. Trimming removed 1 base at V and 8 bases at J, with 8 bases between.